This TCR beta chain was sequenced in a study of T cells in Graves' hyperthyroidism and ophthalmopathy. In the ophthalmopathy cohort, Clinical Activity Score was at least 3, NOSPECS grade at least 4, and duration under 3 months. Exclusion criteria comprised uncontrolled infection, other autoimmune disease, pregnancy or lactation. Study-level points and caveats: Among thyroid clonotypes expanded above 0.001, most also appeared in blood.

The V segment lost 4 bases and the J segment 6 bases; nucleotides outside the gene matches: 4. Germline assignment: CDR1 LNHDA and CDR2 SQIVND (reference sequence). The CDR3 runs to 13 residues. This clonotype was seen a few times. Antigen specificity is unknown. The source material, RNA transcripts, was used to amplify TCR beta CDR3 regions. Initially, a first-round RT-PCR of the TCR CDR3 employed the HTBI primer set. MiXCR was run by TCRdb on the multiplex PCR reads, yielding one entry per CDR3 protein. Among about 530,000 distinct CDR3 sequences listed, over 15% were seen once. Sequenced: blood. The receptor was derived from a woman aged 18-29 years with Graves' ophthalmopathy. The J gene is TRBJ1-1, the V gene TRBV19, with 8 bases lining up with TRBD1. CDR3 sequence (DNA): TGTGCCAGTAGTAGCCGGACAGGGCCTGAAGCTTTCTTT. This gives the protein CASSSRTGPEAFF.